The 18 T cell receptor beta chains below were found in one sample sequenced in a study of blood T cell repertoires in COVID-19. The method was immunoSEQ multiplex PCR; TCRdb's version includes in-frame clones alone and lacks a portion of them. This sample has some 160,000 clones, with under 90% found just once. Sequencing was carried out using PBMCs or T cells enriched from blood (not recorded which). These receptors all come from a woman aged 55-75 years who had recovered from COVID-19.

The V gene is TRBV15, the J gene TRBJ2-3; possibly TRBD2 for D (5 bases). Germline V gene data show CDR1 as LNHNV and CDR2 as YYDKDF (reference sequence). The CDR3 spans 15 residues. Trimming took 0 bases from V and 1 from J, leaving 8 bases between them. The CDR3 coding sequence is TGTGCCACCAGCAGAGATCCCGGGGGCACAGATACGCAGTATTTT. This encodes CATSRDPGGTDTQYF.

This chain joins TRBV5-1 and TRBJ1-1; 8 positions match TRBD1. CDR1 and CDR2 from the germline V gene are SGHRS and YFSETQ. J lost 8 bases, V lost 1 base, and 7 bases had no gene match. This CDR3 spans 14 amino acids. In DNA, the CDR3 is TGCGCCAGCAGCTTGCGGCAGGGGGCGTTGGAAGCTTTCTTT. Protein sequence: CASSLRQGALEAFF.

The rearrangement uses TRBV7-2 and TRBJ2-2, with D perhaps matching TRBD1 (7 bases). Germline CDR1 is SGHTA and CDR2 is FQGNSA. The length of the CDR3 is 13 residues. The CDR3 DNA is TGTGCGGAGGGGGCGACGAACACCGGGGAGCTGTTTTTT. It specifies CAEGATNTGELFF.

The chain employs TRBV2 and TRBJ1-1, with 10 bases that match TRBD1. The CDR3 contains 14 residues. Germline CDR1 is SNHLY and CDR2 is FYNNEI. The ends lost 11 bases at V and 1 base at J; junction bases unmatched: 7. The CDR3 region is CASGQGFKNTEAFF. The CDR3 nucleotides are TGTGCCTCGGGACAGGGGTTTAAGAACACTGAAGCTTTCTTT.

V usage is TRBV7-9 and J usage is TRBJ1-6; 7 bases agree with TRBD1. The V and J ends lost 6 bases and 6 bases, in that order; junction bases with no gene match: 5. This CDR3 comprises 14 residues. Per the germline V gene, CDR1 is SEHNR and CDR2 is FQNEAQ (reference sequence). The CDR3 bases are TGTGCCAGCAGGGCGGGACAGAGTAATTCACCCCTCCACTTT. It encodes CASRAGQSNSPLHF.

V and J are TRBV6-1 and TRBJ2-7; tentative D call: TRBD2 (5 bases). The CDR3 extends over 13 amino acids. Germline assignment: CDR1 MNHNS and CDR2 SASEGT. The ends were cut back, 2 bases at V and 4 bases at J, with 9 bases in the middle. The CDR3 sequence: CASSETSGYEQYF. The CDR3 region has the DNA TGTGCCAGCAGTGAAACTTCGGGGTACGAGCAGTACTTC.

This chain connects TRBV30 to TRBJ2-3; no definite D call. Between the trimmed V and J ends, which lost 0 bases and 8 bases, there was a span of 18 bases. This CDR3 has 15 amino acids. The germline V gene has CDR1 GTSNPN and CDR2 SVGIG (reference sequence). The CDR3 loop is CAWSVKLGLKGTQYF. CDR3 sequence (DNA): TGTGCCTGGAGTGTTAAGTTGGGCCTTAAAGGTACGCAGTATTTT.

The CDR3 bases are TGTGCCAGCTCACCGGGCGCCAGGGGGAACACTGAAGCTTTCTTT. Translating gives CASSPGARGNTEAFF. V gene TRBV18 combines with J gene TRBJ1-1; possibly TRBD1 for D (6 bases). This CDR3 region has 15 residues. Germline CDR1 and CDR2: KGHSH and LQKENI. V lost 3 bases to trimming and J lost 1 base, with 12 bases between them.

The chain employs TRBV24-1 and TRBJ1-4; D uncertain. Looked up from germline, CDR1 is KGHDR and CDR2 is SFDVKD. The CDR3 loop spans 16 amino acids. The V gene lost 4 bases and the J gene lost 8 bases, with 19 bases spanning the gap. CDR3 protein: CATSEPVEGRDEKLFF. The CDR3 DNA reads as TGTGCCACCAGTGAACCGGTGGAGGGAAGAGACGAAAAACTGTTTTTT.

V is TRBV6-5 and J is TRBJ2-7; D might be TRBD1 (5 bases). The CDR3 is made up of 13 amino acids. CDR1 MNHEY and CDR2 SVGAGI come from the germline V gene. The V end lost 9 bases, the J end lost 7 bases, and 19 bases lay between the germline ends. Here the CDR3 reads CASHTQGPGEQYF. Written as DNA, the CDR3 is TGTGCCAGTCACACGCAGGGCCCAGGAGAGCAGTACTTC.

This chain uses TRBV14 with TRBJ1-1; 7 bases are a match to TRBD1. V gave up 6 bases and J gave up 3 bases; unmatched junction bases: 7. The CDR3 is made up of 14 amino acids. The V gene's germline CDR1 is SGHDN and CDR2 FVKESK. In DNA, the CDR3 is TGTGCCAGCAGTCCCCCTGACAGGGACACTGAAGCTTTCTTT. It yields the protein CASSPPDRDTEAFF. The full variable domain, its missing parts supplied by reference TRBV14 and TRBJ1-1, is EAGVTQFPSHSVIEKGQTVTLRCDPISGHDNLYWYRRVMGKEIKFLLHFVKESKQDESGMPNNRFLAERTGGTYSTLKVQPAELEDSGVYFCASSPPDRDTEAFFGQGTRLTVV.

Remarks on this clone: The same CDR3 arises from other DNA sequences in this sample as well. The chain is built from TRBV18 and TRBJ1-1; D is unclear. Per the germline V gene, CDR1 is KGHSH and CDR2 is LQKENI. This CDR3 is 13 amino acids long. V was pared by 2 bases and J by 0 bases, with 4 bases between. The CDR3 sequence is CASSPTVNTEAFF. As DNA, the CDR3 is TGTGCCAGCTCACCAACAGTGAACACTGAAGCTTTCTTT.

V and J are TRBV5-4 and TRBJ1-2, with 8 nucleotides matching TRBD1. Germline-derived CDR1 and CDR2 are SGHNT and YYREEE (reference sequence). The CDR3 consists of 13 residues. V lost 0 bases, J lost 6 bases, and 1 base stayed unmatched. For the CDR3, the DNA is TGTGCCAGCAGCTTGGAGACAGGGGATGGCTACACCTTC. Residues: CASSLETGDGYTF.

This clone appeared once. The chain links TRBV19 to TRBJ1-1; D ambiguous. The germline CDR1 and CDR2 sequences are LNHDA and SQIVND (reference sequence). This CDR3 region has 13 residues. Trimming pared 3 bases from V and 6 bases from J, leaving 11 bases between. CDR3 region: CASSISTGAEAFF. DNA for the CDR3: TGTGCCAGTAGTATCAGCACCGGGGCTGAAGCTTTCTTT.

The V gene is TRBV6-4, the J gene TRBJ2-1; 8 nucleotides align to TRBD2. Germline CDR1 is MRHNA and CDR2 is SNTAGT. The CDR3 contains 14 residues. V lost 8 bases to trimming and J lost 9 bases; unmatched junction nucleotides: 12. CDR3 DNA: TGTGCCAGCCAAATATCCGGGGGGGCCGGTGAGCAGTTCTTC. Protein: CASQISGGAGEQFF.

The V gene is TRBV3-1 (or the pseudogene TRBV3-2), the J gene TRBJ2-6, with 7 bases aligning to TRBD1. CDR1 LGHDT and CDR2 YNNKEL come from the germline V gene (reference sequence). Unmatched junction bases numbered 5, after V lost 3 bases and J lost 0 bases. The CDR3 covers 17 residues. This chain's CDR3 is CASSQGQLGSGANVLTF. The CDR3 bases are TGTGCCAGCAGCCAGGGACAGTTGGGCTCTGGGGCCAACGTCCTGACTTTC.

The chain has TRBV5-4 and TRBJ1-3, with D unclear. Germline V lookup: CDR1 SGHNT, CDR2 YYREEE (reference sequence). The CDR3 has 15 residues. Trimming stripped 5 bases from V and 4 bases from J, with 16 bases between. The CDR3 nucleotides read TGTGCCAGCAGTCTGGGAGGTAACCCAGGAAACACCATATATTTT. This sequence encodes CASSLGGNPGNTIYF. Using reference TRBV5-4 and TRBJ1-3 for the parts outside the CDR3, the full variable domain is ETGVTQSPTHLIKTRGQQVTLRCSSQSGHNTVSWYQQALGQGPQFIFQYYREEENGRGNFPPRFSGLQFPNYSSELNVNALELDDSALYLCASSLGGNPGNTIYFGEGSWLTVV.

The genes are TRBV7-2 and TRBJ2-3, with TRBD2 as a possible D gene (5 bases). CDR1 is SGHTA, CDR2 FQGNSA, per germline. V lost 1 base, J lost 0 bases, and 11 bases lay in between. This CDR3 has 16 residues. In DNA form, the CDR3 reads TGTGCCAGCAGCTTAGATGGACTTCCTAGCACAGATACGCAGTATTTT. It translates to CASSLDGLPSTDTQYF.